This T cell receptor beta chain derives from a study of blood T cell repertoires in COVID-19. Sequencing was performed with immunoSEQ multiplex PCR; in TCRdb, only in-frame clones are kept and a portion is missing. This table has 150,000 or so clones, roughly 78% appearing once. The length of the CDR3 is 18 residues. Trimming removed 7 bases from V and 1 base from J; junction bases left unmatched: 12. Germline loops: CDR1 MRHNA, CDR2 SNTAGT. V gene TRBV6-4 combines with J gene TRBJ2-4; 11 bases are shared with TRBD1. Sequencing was performed on peripheral blood. The TCR sequence derives from a woman aged 60 to 75 with COVID-19, enrolled during active disease. For the CDR3, the DNA is TGTGCCAGCAAAGGGGACAGGGGGGGAGAAAGGGCCAAAAACATTCAGTACTTC. Translating gives CASKGDRGGERAKNIQYF.